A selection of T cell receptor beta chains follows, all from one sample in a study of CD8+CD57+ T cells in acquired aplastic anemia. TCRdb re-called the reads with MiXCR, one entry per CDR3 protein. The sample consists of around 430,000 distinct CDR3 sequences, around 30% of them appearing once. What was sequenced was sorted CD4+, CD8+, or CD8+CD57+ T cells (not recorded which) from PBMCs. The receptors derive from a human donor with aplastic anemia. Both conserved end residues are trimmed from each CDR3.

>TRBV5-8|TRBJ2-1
ASSSTTIYNEQF
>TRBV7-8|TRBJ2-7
ASSPRTILTYEQY
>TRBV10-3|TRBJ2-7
AISQGNSYEQY
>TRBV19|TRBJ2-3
ASRDRGLSDTQY
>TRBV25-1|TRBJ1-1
ASSEIERFGNTEAF
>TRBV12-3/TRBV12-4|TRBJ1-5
AIKHQPQH
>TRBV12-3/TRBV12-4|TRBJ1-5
ASSLDRGPPFNQPQH
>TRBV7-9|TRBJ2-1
ASSPRSYNEQF
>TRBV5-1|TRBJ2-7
ASSLAKSEYEQY
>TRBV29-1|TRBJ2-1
SVDPGVDEQF